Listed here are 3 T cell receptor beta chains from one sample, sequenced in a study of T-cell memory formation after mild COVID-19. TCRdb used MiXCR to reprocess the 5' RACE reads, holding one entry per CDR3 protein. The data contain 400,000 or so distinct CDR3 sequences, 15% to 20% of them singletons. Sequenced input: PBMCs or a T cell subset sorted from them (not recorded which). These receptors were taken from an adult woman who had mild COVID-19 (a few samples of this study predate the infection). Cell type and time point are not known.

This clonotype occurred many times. In nucleotides, the CDR3 is TGTGCCAGCAGCCGGGAGACAGGGGGGAACACTGAAGCTTTCTTT. Its protein is CASSRETGGNTEAFF. The chain links TRBV4-2 to TRBJ1-1, with TRBD1 matching 9 bases. V shed 4 bases and J 1 base; nucleotides not matched to a gene: 4. The CDR3 runs 15 residues. The germline gives CDR1 LGHNA, CDR2 YNFKEQ.

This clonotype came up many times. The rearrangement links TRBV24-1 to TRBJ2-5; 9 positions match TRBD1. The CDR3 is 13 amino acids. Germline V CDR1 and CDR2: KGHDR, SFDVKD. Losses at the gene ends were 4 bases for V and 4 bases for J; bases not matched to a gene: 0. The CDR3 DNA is TGTGCCACCAGTGAGGGACAGGGAGAGACCCAGTACTTC. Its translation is CATSEGQGETQYF.

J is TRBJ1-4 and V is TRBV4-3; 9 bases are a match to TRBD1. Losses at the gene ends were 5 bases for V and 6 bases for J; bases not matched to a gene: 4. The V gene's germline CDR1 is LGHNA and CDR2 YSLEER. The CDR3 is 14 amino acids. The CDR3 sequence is CASSWRTGDEKLFF. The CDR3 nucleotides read TGCGCCAGCAGCTGGCGGACAGGGGATGAAAAACTGTTTTTT.